The clone carrying this T cell receptor (beta chain) was seen more than once but under ten times. Its matching antigen is unknown. This specimen belongs to a study of blood T cells in healthy people across ages. Study-wide results and limits: Unsorted PBMCs blocked a conclusive comparison of naive and antigen-experienced cells. The unknown donor CMV status may have confounded expanded clonotype changes.

Primers used in a second PCR of roughly 6 to 11 cycles were a sample-barcoded 5' primer and a J-beta primer mix. TCRdb re-called the 5' RACE reads with MiXCR, one entry per CDR3 protein. The sample carries about 1,600,000 distinct CDR3 sequences, 42% recorded once. V dropped 5 bases and J dropped 6 bases, with 14 bases sitting between them. The germline V gene encodes CDR1 ENHRY and CDR2 SYGVKD. This CDR3 comprises 13 residues. This sequence was found in a woman between 18 and 29 years old in good health. J is TRBJ2-7 and V is TRBV10-3; TRBD2 might be the D (6 bases). The sample was blood. In DNA, the CDR3 is TGTGCCATCAGTCGGGAGAGGGTAGGCGAGCAGTACTTC. Encoded protein: CAISRERVGEQYF.